This TCR beta chain was obtained from a study of cytomegalovirus exposure and HLA in healthy donors. PCR involved 60 Vbeta and 13 Jbeta primers. The assay was immunoSEQ multiplex PCR, and TCRdb's table has in-frame clones only and misses some. The data contain under 35,000 clones, 60% to 80% of them singletons. J lost 2 bases, V lost 2 bases, and 7 bases had no gene match. This CDR3 has 16 residues. CDR1 is SGHTA and CDR2 is FQGNSA in the germline V gene. Points on this clone: What it binds is unknown.

Whole-study findings and limits: Later analysis demonstrated an association between a missense DCLRE1C variant and TCR beta V- and J-gene trimming. Researchers catalogued around 150 TCR beta chains as cytomegalovirus-associated. DRB1 showed the most TCR associations and HLA-C the fewest in a later analysis, as rates varied by HLA locus. Association of approximately 18,000 TCR beta sequences with HLA alleles was found at 0.05 false discovery rate in a later analysis.

The V and J genes are TRBV7-2 and TRBJ2-5; TRBD2 agrees at 8 bases. The source is a male donor in good health and CMV-seropositive. Material: PBMCs. The chain's CDR3 is CASSLSSGGAQETQYF. CDR3 sequence (DNA): TGTGCCAGCAGCTTAAGTTCGGGGGGGGCGCAAGAGACCCAGTACTTC. The whole variable domain, filled in from reference TRBV7-2 and TRBJ2-5, reads GAGVSQSPSNKVTEKGKDVELRCDPISGHTALYWYRQSLGQGLEFLIYFQGNSAPDKSGLPSDRFSAERTGGSVSTLTIQRTQQEDSAVYLCASSLSSGGAQETQYFGPGTRLLVL.